This T cell receptor (beta chain) was sequenced in a study of Ad26.COV2.S vaccination and SARS-CoV-2 variants. J lost 4 bases, V lost 5 bases, and 5 bases had no gene match. CDR1 and CDR2 (germline): SGHRS, YFSETQ. The CDR3 loop spans 14 amino acids. This clone occurred once. Repertoires were generated with immunoSEQ multiplex PCR, while TCRdb's copy carries only in-frame clones and drops some. This sample yields about 350,000 clones, of which around 90% are seen a single time; 6.4% belongs to the top ten. Treatment denoted: about 20 received Ad26.COV2.S at low or high dose, single or two shots; several received placebo; per-sample allocation not given. Day 63 after the first vaccine or placebo injection was the time point for sampling.

Sequences were derived from peripheral blood, sampled in a trial of Ad26.COV2.S vaccine versus placebo. This receptor was obtained from a person between 18 and 60 years old who received the Ad26.COV2.S COVID-19 vaccine or a placebo. J is TRBJ1-4 and V is TRBV5-1; 7 nucleotides line up with TRBD1. The CDR3 nucleotides read TGCGCCAGCAGTAGGGACAGACTTAATGAAAAACTGTTTTTT. This translates into CASSRDRLNEKLFF.